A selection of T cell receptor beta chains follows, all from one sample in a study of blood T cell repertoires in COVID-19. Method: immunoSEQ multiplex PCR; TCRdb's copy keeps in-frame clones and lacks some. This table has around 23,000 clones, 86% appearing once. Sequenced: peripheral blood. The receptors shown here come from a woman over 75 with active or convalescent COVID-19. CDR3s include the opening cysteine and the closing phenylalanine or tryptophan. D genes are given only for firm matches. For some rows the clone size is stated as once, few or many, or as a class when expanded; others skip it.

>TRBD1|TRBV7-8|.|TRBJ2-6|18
CASSADRGSSSGANVLTF
TGTGCCAGCAGCGCGGACAGGGGGTCGAGCTCTGGGGCCAACGTCCTGACTTTC
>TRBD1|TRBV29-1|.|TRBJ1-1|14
CSALGTGTDPEAFF
TGCAGCGCCCTGGGGACAGGGACGGACCCTGAAGCTTTCTTT
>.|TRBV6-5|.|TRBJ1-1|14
CASTQGRADTEAFF
TGTGCCAGCACACAGGGCCGTGCGGACACTGAAGCTTTCTTT
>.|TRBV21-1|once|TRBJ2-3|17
CASSVRSSKPSTDTQYF
TGTGCCAGCAGCGTACGAAGTTCTAAGCCTAGCACAGATACGCAGTATTTT
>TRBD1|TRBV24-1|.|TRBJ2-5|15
CATSDFAGGTETQYF
TGTGCCACCAGTGATTTTGCAGGGGGCACTGAGACCCAGTACTTC
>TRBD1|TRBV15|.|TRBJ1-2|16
CATSREQGDRHYGYTF
TGTGCCACCAGCAGAGAACAGGGGGATCGCCACTATGGCTACACCTTC
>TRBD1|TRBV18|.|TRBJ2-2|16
CASSPVGQGGTGELFF
TGTGCCAGCTCACCAGTGGGACAGGGCGGCACCGGGGAGCTGTTTTTT
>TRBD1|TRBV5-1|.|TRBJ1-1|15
CASSYQGAPNTEAFF
TGCGCCAGCAGTTACCAGGGGGCACCTAACACTGAAGCTTTCTTT
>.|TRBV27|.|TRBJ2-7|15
CASSFSPFSSYEQYF
TGTGCCAGCAGTTTTTCCCCTTTTTCCTCCTACGAGCAGTACTTC
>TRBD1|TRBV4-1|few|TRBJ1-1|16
CASSQPLRDRANEAFF
TGCGCCAGCAGCCAACCACTCCGGGACAGGGCTAATGAAGCTTTCTTT
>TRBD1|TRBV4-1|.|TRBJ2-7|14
CASSLRDRGYEQYF
TGCGCCAGCAGCCTCCGGGACAGGGGCTACGAGCAGTACTTC
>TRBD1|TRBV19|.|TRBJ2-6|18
CASRANSGTGSGANVLTF
TGTGCCAGTAGAGCAAATTCCGGGACAGGGTCTGGGGCCAACGTCCTGACTTTC
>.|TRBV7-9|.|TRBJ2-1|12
CASSLIGDEQFF
TGTGCCAGCAGCTTAATCGGGGATGAGCAGTTCTTC
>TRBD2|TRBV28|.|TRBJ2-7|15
CASSRGTSGGGKAIF
TGTGCCAGCAGCAGAGGGACTAGCGGGGGGGGTAAGGCGATTTTC
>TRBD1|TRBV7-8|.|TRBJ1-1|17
CASSQILTGVISSEAFF
TGTGCCAGCAGCCAAATCCTAACAGGGGTGATTTCGTCTGAAGCTTTCTTT
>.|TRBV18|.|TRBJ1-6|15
CASSTVGSENSPLHF
TGTGCCAGCTCCACGGTGGGGAGCGAAAATTCACCCCTCCACTTT
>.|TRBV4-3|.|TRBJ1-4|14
CASSQDHSHEKLFF
TGCGCCAGCAGCCAAGATCATTCACACGAAAAACTGTTTTTT
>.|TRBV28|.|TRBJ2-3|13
CASSLGAVLTQYF
TGTGCCAGCAGTTTAGGGGCAGTTCTTACGCAGTATTTT
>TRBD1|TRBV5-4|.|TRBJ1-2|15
CASSLGAGQRYGYTF
TGTGCCAGCAGCCTCGGGGCGGGACAGAGATATGGCTACACCTTC
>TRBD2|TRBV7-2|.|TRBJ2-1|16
CASSLVSGGASNEQFF
TGTGCCAGCAGCTTAGTATCGGGGGGGGCCTCTAATGAGCAGTTCTTC
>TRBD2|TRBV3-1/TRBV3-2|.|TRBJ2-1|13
CASSQLAGDEQFF
TGTGCCAGCAGCCAACTAGCGGGAGATGAGCAGTTCTTC
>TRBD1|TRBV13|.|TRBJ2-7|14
CASSLAQGDYEQYF
TGTGCCAGCAGCTTAGCACAGGGGGACTACGAGCAGTACTTC
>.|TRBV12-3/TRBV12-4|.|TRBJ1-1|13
CASTFRQEMKAFF
TGTGCCAGCACTTTCCGACAGGAGATGAAAGCTTTCTTT
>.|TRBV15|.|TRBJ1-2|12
CATSSSLYGYTF
TGTGCCACCAGCAGCTCCCTCTATGGCTACACCTTC
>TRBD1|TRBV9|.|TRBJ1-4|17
CASSTRDREAIGEKLFF
TGTGCCAGCAGCACCCGGGACAGGGAAGCGATCGGTGAAAAACTGTTTTTT
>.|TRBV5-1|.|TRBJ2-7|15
CASSAGDKNPYEQYF
TGCGCCAGCAGCGCGGGGGACAAAAACCCCTACGAGCAGTACTTC
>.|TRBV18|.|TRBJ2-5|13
CASSPLAQETQYF
TGTGCCAGCTCACCACTGGCCCAAGAGACCCAGTACTTC
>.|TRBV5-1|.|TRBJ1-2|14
CASSLAPQNYGYTF
TGCGCCAGCAGCTTGGCCCCGCAGAACTATGGCTACACCTTC
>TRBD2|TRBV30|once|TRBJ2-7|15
CAWSPGLAGLNEQYF
TGTGCCTGGAGTCCGGGACTAGCGGGGTTGAACGAGCAGTACTTC
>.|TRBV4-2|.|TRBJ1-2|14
CASSQVSLTYGYTF
TGTGCCAGCAGCCAAGTTAGTTTAACGTATGGCTACACCTTC
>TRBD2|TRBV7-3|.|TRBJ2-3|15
CASSLISGSLDTQYF
TGTGCCAGCAGCTTAATAAGCGGGAGTCTAGATACGCAGTATTTT
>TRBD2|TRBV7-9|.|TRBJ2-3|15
CASLSGRAVTDTQYF
TGTGCCAGCCTTAGCGGGAGGGCCGTCACAGATACGCAGTATTTT
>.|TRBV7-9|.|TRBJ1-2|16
CASSPGWGGAGIGYTF
TGTGCCAGCAGCCCAGGCTGGGGAGGGGCGGGTATTGGCTACACCTTC
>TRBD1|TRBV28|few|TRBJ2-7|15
CASSRVTGGWDEQYF
TGTGCCAGCAGTCGCGTGACAGGGGGCTGGGACGAGCAGTACTTC
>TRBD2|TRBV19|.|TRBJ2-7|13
CASGSREGYEQYF
TGTGCCAGTGGATCCAGGGAGGGCTACGAGCAGTACTTC
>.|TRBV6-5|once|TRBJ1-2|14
CASSYGHSNYGYTF
TGTGCCAGCAGTTACGGACACAGTAACTATGGCTACACCTTC
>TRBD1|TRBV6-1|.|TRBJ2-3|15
CASSEDRVQTDTQYF
TGTGCCAGCAGCGAAGACAGGGTTCAGACAGATACGCAGTATTTT
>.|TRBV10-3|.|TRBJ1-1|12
CAISRQNTEAFF
TGTGCCATCAGTAGACAAAACACTGAAGCTTTCTTT
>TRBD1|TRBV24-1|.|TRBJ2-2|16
CATSGSRTGGSGELFF
TGTGCCACCAGTGGGTCTAGGACAGGGGGCTCCGGGGAGCTGTTTTTT
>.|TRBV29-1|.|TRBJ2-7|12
CSAVVGAYEQYF
TGCAGCGCCGTCGTGGGCGCCTACGAGCAGTACTTC
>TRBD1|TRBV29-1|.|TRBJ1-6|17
CSVRETTGGTGNSPLHF
TGCAGCGTCCGAGAGACAACAGGGGGGACGGGTAATTCACCCCTCCACTTT
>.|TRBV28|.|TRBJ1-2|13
CASSLPRVGGYTF
TGTGCCAGCAGTTTACCCAGGGTGGGCGGCTACACCTTC
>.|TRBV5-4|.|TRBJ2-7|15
CASSVSGSRRGEQYF
TGTGCCAGCAGCGTTAGCGGTTCCCGCCGGGGGGAGCAGTACTTC
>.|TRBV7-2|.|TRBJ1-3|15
CASRSTQGSGNTIYF
TGTGCCAGCAGGTCAACTCAGGGGAGCGGAAACACCATATATTTT
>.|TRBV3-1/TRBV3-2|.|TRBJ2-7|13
CASSLSSGREQYF
TGTGCCAGCAGCCTATCATCGGGTCGCGAGCAGTACTTC
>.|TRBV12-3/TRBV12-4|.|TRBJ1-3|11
CASSPTDTIYF
TGTGCCAGCAGCCCCACAGACACCATATATTTT
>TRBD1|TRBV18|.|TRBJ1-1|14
CASSRRQGDTEAFF
TGTGCCAGCTCACGAAGGCAGGGGGACACTGAAGCTTTCTTT
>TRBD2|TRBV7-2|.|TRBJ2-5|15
CASSSGLANSPTQYF
TGTGCCAGCAGCTCGGGACTAGCGAACAGTCCTACCCAGTACTTC
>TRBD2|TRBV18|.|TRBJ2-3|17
CASSPGTSGRRSDTQYF
TGTGCCAGCTCACCGGGGACTAGCGGGAGACGCTCAGATACGCAGTATTTT
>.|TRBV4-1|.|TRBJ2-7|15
CASSPLVRQPYEQYF
TGCGCCAGCAGCCCCCTGGTGCGACAGCCCTACGAGCAGTACTTC
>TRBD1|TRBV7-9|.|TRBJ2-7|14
CASSPSGTGNEQYF
TGTGCCAGCAGCCCATCCGGGACAGGGAACGAGCAGTACTTC
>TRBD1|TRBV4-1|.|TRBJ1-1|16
CASSQGTGTGGTEAFF
TGCGCCAGCAGCCAAGGGACCGGGACAGGGGGCACTGAAGCTTTCTTT
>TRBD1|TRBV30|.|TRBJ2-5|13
CASGQGGQETQYF
TGTGCCTCAGGACAGGGGGGCCAAGAGACCCAGTACTTC
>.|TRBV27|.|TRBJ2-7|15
CASSLNRHTTYEQYF
TGTGCCAGCAGTTTAAACAGGCACACCACCTACGAGCAGTACTTC